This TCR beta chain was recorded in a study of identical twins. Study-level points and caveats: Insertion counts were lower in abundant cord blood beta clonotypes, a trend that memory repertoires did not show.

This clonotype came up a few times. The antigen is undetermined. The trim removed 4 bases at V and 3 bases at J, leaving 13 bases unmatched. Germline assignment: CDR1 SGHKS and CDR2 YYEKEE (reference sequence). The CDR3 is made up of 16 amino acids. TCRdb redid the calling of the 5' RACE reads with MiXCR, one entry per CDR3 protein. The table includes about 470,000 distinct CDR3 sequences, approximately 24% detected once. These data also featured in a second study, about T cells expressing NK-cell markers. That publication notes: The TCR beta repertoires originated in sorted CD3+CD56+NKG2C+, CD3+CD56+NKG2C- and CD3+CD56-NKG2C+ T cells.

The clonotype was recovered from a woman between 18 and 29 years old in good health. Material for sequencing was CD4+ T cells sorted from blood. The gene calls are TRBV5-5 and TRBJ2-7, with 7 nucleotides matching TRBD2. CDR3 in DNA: TGTGCCAGCAGCCCGGGGGAGGGCCAGCGCCACTACGAGCAGTACTTC. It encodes CASSPGEGQRHYEQYF. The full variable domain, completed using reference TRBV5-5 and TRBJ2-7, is DAGVTQSPTHLIKTRGQQVTLRCSPISGHKSVSWYQQVLGQGPQFIFQYYEKEERGRGNFPDRFSARQFPNYSSELNVNALLLGDSALYLCASSPGEGQRHYEQYFGPGTRLTVT.